The 26 T cell receptor beta chains in this list originate from one sample, sequenced in a study of cytomegalovirus exposure and HLA in healthy donors. TCRdb keeps only in-frame clones here, not all; method: immunoSEQ multiplex PCR. Among about 340,000 clones listed, just over 85% were seen once. Source material: PBMCs. These receptors were taken from a woman between 18 and 29 years old in good health and CMV-seronegative.

Only one count was recorded for this clone. The rearrangement links TRBV5-6 to TRBJ2-5; the match to TRBD2 covers 8 bases. The germline CDR1 and CDR2 sequences are SGHDT and YYEEEE. This CDR3 has 15 amino acids. V shed 2 bases, J shed 0 bases, and the junction held 3 bases outside the gene matches. CDR3 protein: CASSFRAGDQETQYF. Here the CDR3 DNA reads TGTGCCAGCAGCTTCCGAGCGGGGGACCAAGAGACCCAGTACTTC.

The chain uses TRBV5-1 and TRBJ2-1; possible D gene TRBD2, 5 bases. V lost 3 bases, J lost 7 bases, and 17 bases lay in between. CDR3 size: 15 residues. Germline V gene data show CDR1 as SGHRS and CDR2 as YFSETQ. The chain's CDR3 is CASSWIPDYPNEQFF. CDR3 nucleotide sequence: TGCGCCAGCAGCTGGATCCCCGACTACCCAAATGAGCAGTTCTTC.

This chain uses TRBV6-6 with TRBJ1-4, with unresolved D. CDR1 and CDR2 (germline): MNHNY, SVGAGI (reference sequence). The CDR3 consists of 15 residues. V was clipped by 0 bases and J by 4 bases, with 9 bases between them. The chain's CDR3 is CASSYSDSLNEKLFF. The DNA of the CDR3 is TGTGCCAGCAGTTACTCCGACTCCCTTAATGAAAAACTGTTTTTT.

This rearrangement joins TRBV7-2 to TRBJ2-5; 10 nucleotides agree with TRBD2. Germline V gene sequence: CDR1 SGHTA, CDR2 FQGNSA. With 5 bases clipped from V and 0 bases from J, the junction kept 6 bases outside the gene matches. The CDR3 length is 16 residues. The CDR3 nucleotides are TGTGCCAGCAGCATCGGGACTAGCGCCTACCAAGAGACCCAGTACTTC. The encoded protein is CASSIGTSAYQETQYF. Full variable domain (rest looked up from reference TRBV7-2 and TRBJ2-5): GAGVSQSPSNKVTEKGKDVELRCDPISGHTALYWYRQSLGQGLEFLIYFQGNSAPDKSGLPSDRFSAERTGGSVSTLTIQRTQQEDSAVYLCASSIGTSAYQETQYFGPGTRLLVL.

This sequence joins TRBV5-1 and TRBJ2-3, with 11 bases lining up with TRBD2. CDR3 size: 17 residues. Trimming cost V 4 bases and J 6 bases; bases outside gene matches: 13. In germline, CDR1 is SGHRS, CDR2 YFSETQ. CDR3 DNA sequence: TGCGCCAGCAGCCCCTATAGCGGGAGGGCCTCGGGGGATACGCAGTATTTT. This translates into CASSPYSGRASGDTQYF.

V gene TRBV2 combines with J gene TRBJ1-3, with 9 bases aligning to TRBD1. CDR3 size: 14 residues. Losses at the gene ends were 5 bases for V and 4 bases for J; bases not matched to a gene: 3. Germline CDR1 SNHLY, CDR2 FYNNEI. CDR3 residues: CASSSGQGGNTIYF. CDR3 coding DNA: TGTGCCAGCAGTTCCGGACAGGGGGGAAACACCATATATTTT.

The rearrangement uses TRBV7-8 and TRBJ2-3; a weak D match, TRBD2 (5 bases). CDR3 length: 15 amino acids. In germline, CDR1 is SGHVS, CDR2 FQNEAQ. Between the trimmed V and J ends, which lost 8 bases and 2 bases, there was a span of 17 bases. This CDR3 is CASLRGRLVTDTQYF. As DNA, the CDR3 is TGTGCCAGCCTAAGAGGGCGGCTTGTCACAGATACGCAGTATTTT.

This clone was seen once. This chain links TRBV20-1 with TRBJ2-7; tentatively, D is TRBD1 (5 bases). V lost 6 bases and J lost 3, with 9 bases in between. This CDR3 has 11 residues. Germline values: CDR1 DFQATT, CDR2 SNEGSKA (reference sequence). CDR3 sequence reads: CSAFTGYEQYF. Written as DNA, the CDR3 is TGCAGTGCATTTACAGGCTACGAGCAGTACTTC.

A note on this clone: Other nucleotide sequences from this sample produce the same CDR3. The rearrangement joins TRBV7-2 to TRBJ2-4; 8 positions match TRBD1. Losses at the gene ends were 1 base for V and 7 bases for J; bases not matched to a gene: 0. The CDR3 is 13 amino acids. Germline V lookup: CDR1 SGHTA, CDR2 FQGNSA. CDR3 coding DNA: TGTGCCAGCAGCTTAGGGACAGGGAACATTCAGTACTTC. This gives the protein CASSLGTGNIQYF.

The CDR3 protein is CASSRSQGLSSYEQYF. The CDR3 nucleotides read TGTGCCAGCAGTCGGTCTCAGGGCCTTTCATCCTACGAGCAGTACTTC. V is TRBV28 and J is TRBJ2-7; D might be TRBD1 (5 bases). Deletions cut 5 bases from V and 1 base from J, with 18 bases between. Germline V lookup: CDR1 MDHEN, CDR2 SYDVKM. CDR3 size: 16 residues.

This clone has a single count. This rearrangement joins TRBV6-1 to TRBJ2-3; 7 nucleotides match TRBD1. V trimming: 1 base; J trimming: 1 base; junction bases outside the gene matches: 5. Germline V gene data show CDR1 as MNHNS and CDR2 as SASEGT. This CDR3 is built from 16 residues. The CDR3 loop is CASSEEGARGTDTQYF. For the CDR3, the DNA is TGTGCCAGCAGTGAAGAGGGGGCGCGGGGCACAGATACGCAGTATTTT.

The V gene is TRBV28, the J gene TRBJ2-7; 8 bases map to TRBD1. Unmatched junction bases numbered 15, after V lost 5 bases and J lost 3 bases. Germline loops: CDR1 MDHEN, CDR2 SYDVKM. This CDR3 has 17 residues. This chain's CDR3 is CASSIIDRGEKGYEQYF. The CDR3, as DNA: TGTGCCAGCAGTATCATCGACAGGGGCGAGAAGGGCTACGAGCAGTACTTC.

The sample holds a few counts of this clone. Distinct nucleotide sequences in the sample also encode this CDR3. The rearrangement joins TRBV2 to TRBJ2-7, with D perhaps matching TRBD1 (5 bases). CDR3 size: 12 residues. V lost 6 bases and J 0 bases, leaving 6 bases between the germline ends. Germline CDR1 and CDR2: SNHLY and FYNNEI. The CDR3 protein is CASRDNSYEQYF. In DNA form, the CDR3 reads TGTGCCAGCAGGGACAACTCCTACGAGCAGTACTTC.

V gene TRBV19 combines with J gene TRBJ1-3; D might be TRBD1 (6 bases). V lost 7 bases to trimming and J lost 3 bases, with 16 bases between them. The germline gives CDR1 LNHDA, CDR2 SQIVND (reference sequence). This CDR3 contains 15 residues. Here the CDR3 DNA reads TGTGCCAGTACCCCCCAAGCAGGGGATGGAAACACCATATATTTT. Protein: CASTPQAGDGNTIYF.

About this clone itself: Additional DNA sequences in this sample encode the identical CDR3. V is TRBV5-4 and J is TRBJ2-3; D remains unclear. The CDR3 spans 14 residues. Germline V lookup: CDR1 SGHNT, CDR2 YYREEE (reference sequence). Trimming took 0 bases from V and 6 from J, leaving 11 bases between them. The CDR3 loop is CASSLGASTDTQYF. The DNA for the CDR3 is TGTGCCAGCAGCTTGGGAGCGTCGACTGATACGCAGTATTTT. Complete variable domain (other parts from reference TRBV5-4 and TRBJ2-3): ETGVTQSPTHLIKTRGQQVTLRCSSQSGHNTVSWYQQALGQGPQFIFQYYREEENGRGNFPPRFSGLQFPNYSSELNVNALELDDSALYLCASSLGASTDTQYFGPGTRLTVL.

This rearrangement joins TRBV4-1 to TRBJ2-1; 12 bases are shared with TRBD2. The junction had 2 bases not matched to a gene; V was cut back by 0 bases and J by 8 bases. This CDR3 contains 15 residues. Per the germline V gene, CDR1 is MGHRA and CDR2 is YSYEKL. The CDR3 DNA reads TGCGCCAGCAGCCAAGAACTAGCGGGAGGCTATGAGCAGTTCTTC. It specifies CASSQELAGGYEQFF.

This rearrangement joins TRBV19 to TRBJ2-1; 10 bases fit TRBD2. V shed 4 bases, J shed 3 bases, and the junction held 3 bases outside the gene matches. The germline CDR1 and CDR2 sequences are LNHDA and SQIVND (reference sequence). This CDR3 has 15 residues. The CDR3 here is CASSREREGYNEQFF. CDR3 in DNA: TGTGCCAGTAGTAGAGAGCGGGAGGGCTACAATGAGCAGTTCTTC.

The J gene is TRBJ2-7, the V gene TRBV6-5, with TRBD2 matching over 10 bases. V was pared by 0 bases and J by 3 bases, with 5 bases of the junction left unmatched. The germline V gene has CDR1 MNHEY and CDR2 SVGAGI. This CDR3 is built from 16 residues. The DNA for the CDR3 is TGTGCCAGCAGTTACTCGAGGCTAGCGGGGGACTACGAGCAGTACTTC. As protein: CASSYSRLAGDYEQYF.

This rearrangement joins TRBV19 to TRBJ2-2; perhaps TRBD1 as D (6 bases). CDR3 length: 15 amino acids. The V gene lost 4 bases and the J gene lost 3 bases, with 12 bases spanning the gap. Germline lookup yields CDR1 LNHDA and CDR2 SQIVND (reference sequence). This CDR3 is CASSTQGTDTGELFF. The CDR3 DNA follows: TGTGCCAGTAGTACTCAGGGGACGGACACCGGGGAGCTGTTTTTT. The whole variable domain, filled in from reference TRBV19 and TRBJ2-2, reads DGGITQSPKYLFRKEGQNVTLSCEQNLNHDAMYWYRQDPGQGLRLIYYSQIVNDFQKGDIAEGYSVSREKKESFPLTVTSAQKNPTAFYLCASSTQGTDTGELFFGEGSRLTVL.

This sequence joins TRBV4-1 and TRBJ1-5; 8 bases are a match to TRBD1. Germline V lookup: CDR1 MGHRA, CDR2 YSYEKL. Trimming cost V 1 base and J 7 bases; bases outside gene matches: 12. The CDR3 has 17 amino acids. Here the CDR3 DNA reads TGCGCCAGCAGCCAAGGACGGGCCAGGGGGCAGGGGCAGCCCCAGCATTTT. It translates to CASSQGRARGQGQPQHF.

This clone was seen once. The genes are TRBV4-1 and TRBJ2-1, with TRBD2 matching 8 bases. Germline-derived CDR1 and CDR2 are MGHRA and YSYEKL. This CDR3 has 16 residues. J was trimmed by 3 bases and V by 4 bases; bases with no gene match: 8. For the CDR3, the DNA is TGCGCCAGCAGCCCCCTAAGCGGGGGCCTCTACAATGAGCAGTTCTTC. It yields the protein CASSPLSGGLYNEQFF.

V gene TRBV2 combines with J gene TRBJ2-2, with 8 nucleotides matching TRBD2. V was clipped by 4 bases and J by 4 bases; unmatched bases: 2. This CDR3 has 14 amino acids. Germline V gives CDR1 SNHLY, CDR2 FYNNEI. CDR3 region: CASSGLASTGELFF. CDR3 nucleotides: TGTGCCAGCAGTGGACTAGCGAGCACCGGGGAGCTGTTTTTT.

The V gene is TRBV7-9, the J gene TRBJ2-1, with 14 positions matching TRBD2. Germline-derived CDR1 and CDR2 are SEHNR and FQNEAQ (reference sequence). The CDR3 runs 17 residues. V dropped 5 bases and J dropped 7; count of bases not matched to a gene: 10. CDR3 nucleotide sequence: TGTGCCAGCAGCGTAACCTCGGGACTAGCGGGAGAGAATGAGCAGTTCTTC. Residues: CASSVTSGLAGENEQFF.

This clone was seen once. This chain joins TRBV5-4 and TRBJ2-5, with D possibly TRBD1 on 6 matching bases. CDR3 length equals 17 residues. CDR1 and CDR2 from the germline V gene are SGHNT and YYREEE (reference sequence). Trimming removed 0 bases at V and 5 bases at J, with 20 bases between. The CDR3 bases are TGTGCCAGCAGCTTGGCTTCAATGGACAGTCCCTCGGAGACCCAGTACTTC. It specifies CASSLASMDSPSETQYF.

This clone was recorded only once. This chain links TRBV6-5 with TRBJ1-5; D is possibly TRBD1 (5 bases). Germline V gene lookup returns CDR1 MNHEY and CDR2 SVGAGI. The CDR3 is 12 amino acids. V shed 6 bases and J shed 13 bases, with 16 bases lying between them. As DNA, the CDR3 is TGTGCCAGCAGAGAAGGGGTCGGGGGACAGCATTTT. As protein: CASREGVGGQHF.

This chain joins TRBV19 and TRBJ2-3, with D perhaps TRBD2 (6 bases). Germline CDR1 and CDR2: LNHDA and SQIVND (reference sequence). The CDR3 is 15 residues long. V lost 3 bases and J lost 2, with 12 bases in between. In DNA, the CDR3 is TGTGCCAGTAGTATCTCTAGCGCGAACACAGATACGCAGTATTTT. This encodes CASSISSANTDTQYF.